These 5 T cell receptor beta chains were all obtained from the same sample, sequenced in a study of blood T cell repertoires in COVID-19 (dated by TCRdb to 2020 to 2021). Libraries were made using the immunoSEQ multiplex PCR assay. TCRdb limited this immuneACCESS table to in-frame rearrangements with V and J called. A share of clones is missing; checked studies link under half to unresolved V genes, and the rest is unexplained. This sample comprises 100,000 to 130,000 clones, 60% to 85% of them detected only once. Of the sample, 1.8% falls within the top ten clones. Sequenced sample: peripheral blood. Source of these receptors: a woman aged 40 to 55 with acute or convalescent COVID-19.

V and J are TRBV9 and TRBJ1-1, with D perhaps TRBD1 (5 bases). The CDR3 loop spans 13 amino acids. Germline CDR1 is SGDLS and CDR2 is YYNGEE. Trimming cost V 0 bases and J 10 bases, with 13 bases left between them. The DNA for the CDR3 is TGTGCCAGCAGCGTAGACGCAGGCGGGGGAGCTTTCTTT. Translated: CASSVDAGGGAFF. The whole variable domain, remainder taken from reference TRBV9 and TRBJ1-1, is DSGVTQTPKHLITATGQRVTLRCSPRSGDLSVYWYQQSLDQGLQFLIQYYNGEERAKGNILERFSAQQFPDLHSELNLSSLELGDSALYFCASSVDAGGGAFFGQGTRLTVV.

The rearrangement uses TRBV7-9 and TRBJ2-1; 11 bases align to TRBD2. The CDR3 sequence is 17 residues long. Germline CDR1 is SEHNR and CDR2 is FQNEAQ (reference sequence). The V gene end was trimmed by 1 base and the J gene end by 6 bases; junction bases not matched to a gene: 8. Here the CDR3 DNA reads TGTGCCAGCAGCTTAGGTACCACCGGGACTAGCGGCAATGAGCAGTTCTTC. Protein sequence: CASSLGTTGTSGNEQFF.

The rearrangement links TRBV24-1 to TRBJ2-1; weak D call: TRBD2 (7 bases). CDR1 is KGHDR, CDR2 SFDVKD, per germline. V was pared by 1 base and J by 3 bases, with 21 bases between. The CDR3 totals 19 residues. CDR3 sequence reads: CATSDLWGGHQWDYNEQFF. CDR3 bases: TGTGCCACCAGTGATTTATGGGGGGGCCATCAGTGGGACTACAATGAGCAGTTCTTC.

The rearrangement uses TRBV7-2 and TRBJ2-7; unclear D gene. V was trimmed by 5 bases and J by 4 bases, leaving 12 bases between them. The CDR3 is 13 amino acids. The germline V gene has CDR1 SGHTA and CDR2 FQGNSA. The CDR3 loop reads CASSRFTEYEQYF. CDR3 nucleotide sequence: TGTGCCAGCAGCCGTTTTACAGAATACGAGCAGTACTTC.

CDR3 bases: TGTGCCAGTAGTGGGGGGTCGGGACAGACCGCCCCGCAGCTGTTTTTT. It is translated as CASSGGSGQTAPQLFF. V gene TRBV19 combines with J gene TRBJ2-2; possible D gene TRBD1, 7 bases. Germline values: CDR1 LNHDA, CDR2 SQIVND (reference sequence). V dropped 5 bases and J dropped 12 bases, with 25 bases sitting between them. There are 16 residues in the CDR3.